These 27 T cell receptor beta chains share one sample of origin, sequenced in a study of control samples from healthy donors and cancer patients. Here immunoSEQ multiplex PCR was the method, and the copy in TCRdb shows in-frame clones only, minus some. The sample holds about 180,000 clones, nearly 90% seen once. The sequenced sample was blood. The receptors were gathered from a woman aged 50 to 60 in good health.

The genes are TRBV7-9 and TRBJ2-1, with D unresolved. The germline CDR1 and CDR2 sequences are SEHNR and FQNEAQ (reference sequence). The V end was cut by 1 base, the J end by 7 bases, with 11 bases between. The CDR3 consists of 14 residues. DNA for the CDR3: TGTGCCAGCAGCTTAGGGGGTGGTGAGAATGAGCAGTTCTTC. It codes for CASSLGGGENEQFF.

The CDR3 is CASSFLLRDGAYGYTF. The CDR3 DNA sequence: TGTGCCAGCAGCTTCCTACTCCGGGACGGCGCCTATGGCTACACCTTC. The chain carries TRBV7-8 and TRBJ1-2, with a weak D call TRBD1 (5 bases). Germline V lookup: CDR1 SGHVS, CDR2 FQNEAQ. Trimming pared 3 bases from V and 4 bases from J, leaving 18 bases between. The CDR3 contains 16 residues.

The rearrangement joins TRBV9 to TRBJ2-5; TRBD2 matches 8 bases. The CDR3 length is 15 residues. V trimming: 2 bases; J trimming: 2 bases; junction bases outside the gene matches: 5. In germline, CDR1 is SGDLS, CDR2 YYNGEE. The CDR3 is CASSVRGDRQETQYF. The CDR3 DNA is TGTGCCAGCAGCGTGCGGGGGGATCGGCAAGAGACCCAGTACTTC.

CDR3 region: CASSYQPTWTGSQPQHF. The CDR3 DNA reads as TGTGCCAGCAGTTACCAACCCACTTGGACAGGGAGTCAGCCCCAGCATTTT. V usage is TRBV6-2 or TRBV6-3 and J usage is TRBJ1-5, with 8 positions matching TRBD1. V was clipped by 2 bases and J by 6 bases; unmatched bases: 12. CDR1 is MNHEY and CDR2 is SVGEGT in the germline V gene. This CDR3 is 17 amino acids long.

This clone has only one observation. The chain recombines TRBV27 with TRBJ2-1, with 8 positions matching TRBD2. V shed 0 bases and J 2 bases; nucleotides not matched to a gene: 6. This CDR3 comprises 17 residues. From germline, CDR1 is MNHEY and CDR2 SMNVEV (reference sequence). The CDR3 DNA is TGTGCCAGCAGTTTATCGACCCGCGGGGGGACCTACAATGAGCAGTTCTTC. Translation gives CASSLSTRGGTYNEQFF.

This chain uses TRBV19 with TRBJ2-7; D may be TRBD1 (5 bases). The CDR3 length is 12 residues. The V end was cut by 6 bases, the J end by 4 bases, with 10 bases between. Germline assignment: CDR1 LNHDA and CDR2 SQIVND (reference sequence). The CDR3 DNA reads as TGTGCCAGTAGACAGGTCGGGTACGAGCAGTACTTC. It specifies CASRQVGYEQYF. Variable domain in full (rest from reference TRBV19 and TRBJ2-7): DGGITQSPKYLFRKEGQNVTLSCEQNLNHDAMYWYRQDPGQGLRLIYYSQIVNDFQKGDIAEGYSVSREKKESFPLTVTSAQKNPTAFYLCASRQVGYEQYFGPGTRLTVT.

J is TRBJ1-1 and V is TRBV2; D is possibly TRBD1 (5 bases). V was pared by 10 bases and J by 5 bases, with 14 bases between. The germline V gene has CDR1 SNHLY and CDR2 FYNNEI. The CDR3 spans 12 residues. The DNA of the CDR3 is TGTGCCACCCGGGGCGACCGTACTGAAGCTTTCTTT. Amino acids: CATRGDRTEAFF.

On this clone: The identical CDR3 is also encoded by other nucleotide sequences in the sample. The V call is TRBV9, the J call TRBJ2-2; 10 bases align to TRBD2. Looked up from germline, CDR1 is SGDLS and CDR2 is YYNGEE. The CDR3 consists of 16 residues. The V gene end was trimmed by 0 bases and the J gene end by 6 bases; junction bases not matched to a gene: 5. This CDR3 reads CASSVASGRAAGELFF. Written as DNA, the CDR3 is TGTGCCAGCAGCGTAGCTAGCGGGAGAGCGGCCGGGGAGCTGTTTTTT.

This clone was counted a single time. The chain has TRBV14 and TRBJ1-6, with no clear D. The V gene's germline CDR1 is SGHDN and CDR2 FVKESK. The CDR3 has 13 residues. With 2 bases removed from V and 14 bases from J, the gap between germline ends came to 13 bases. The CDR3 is CASSQNRVSALHF. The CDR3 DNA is TGTGCCAGCAGCCAAAATAGAGTCTCCGCCCTCCACTTT.

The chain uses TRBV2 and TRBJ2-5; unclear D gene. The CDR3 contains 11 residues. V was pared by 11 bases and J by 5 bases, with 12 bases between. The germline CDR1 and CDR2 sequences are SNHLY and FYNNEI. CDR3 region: CALRNGETQYF. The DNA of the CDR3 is TGTGCCTTAAGAAACGGGGAGACCCAGTACTTC.

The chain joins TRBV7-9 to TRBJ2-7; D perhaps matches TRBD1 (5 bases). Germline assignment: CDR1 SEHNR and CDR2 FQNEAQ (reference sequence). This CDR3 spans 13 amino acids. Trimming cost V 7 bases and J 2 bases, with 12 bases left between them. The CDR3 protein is CASTMTETYEQYF. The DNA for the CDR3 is TGTGCCAGCACCATGACAGAGACCTACGAGCAGTACTTC. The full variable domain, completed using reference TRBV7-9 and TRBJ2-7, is DTGVSQNPRHKITKRGQNVTFRCDPISEHNRLYWYRQTLGQGPEFLTYFQNEAQLEKSRLLSDRFSAERPKGSFSTLEIQRTEQGDSAMYLCASTMTETYEQYFGPGTRLTVT.

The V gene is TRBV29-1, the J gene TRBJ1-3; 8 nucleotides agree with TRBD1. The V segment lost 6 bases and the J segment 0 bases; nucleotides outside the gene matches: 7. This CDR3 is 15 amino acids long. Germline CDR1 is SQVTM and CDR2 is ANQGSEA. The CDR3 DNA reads TGCAGCGTGAGGGATACAGGGGGCTCTGGAAACACCATATATTTT. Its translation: CSVRDTGGSGNTIYF.

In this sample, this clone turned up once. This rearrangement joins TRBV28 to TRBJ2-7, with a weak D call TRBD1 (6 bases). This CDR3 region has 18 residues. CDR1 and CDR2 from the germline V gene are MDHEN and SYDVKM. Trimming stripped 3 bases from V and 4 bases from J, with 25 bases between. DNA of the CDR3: TGTGCCAGCAGTTTTATCGATGGTGGGGGCGCCGGGATTTACGAGCAGTACTTC. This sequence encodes CASSFIDGGGAGIYEQYF.

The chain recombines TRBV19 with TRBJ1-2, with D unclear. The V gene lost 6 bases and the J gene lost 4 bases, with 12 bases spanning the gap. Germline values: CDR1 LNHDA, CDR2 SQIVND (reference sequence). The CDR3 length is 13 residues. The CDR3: CASRTTGGYGYTF. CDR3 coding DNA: TGTGCCAGTAGAACGACGGGAGGCTATGGCTACACCTTC.

CDR3 amino acids: CASSQDTGPGGIYNEQFF. The DNA for the CDR3 is TGTGCCAGCAGCCAAGATACCGGTCCGGGGGGGATTTACAATGAGCAGTTCTTC. The chain combines TRBV14 with TRBJ2-1; TRBD2 matches 8 bases. With 0 bases clipped from V and 4 bases from J, the junction kept 11 bases outside the gene matches. CDR1 and CDR2 (germline): SGHDN, FVKESK. CDR3 size: 18 residues.

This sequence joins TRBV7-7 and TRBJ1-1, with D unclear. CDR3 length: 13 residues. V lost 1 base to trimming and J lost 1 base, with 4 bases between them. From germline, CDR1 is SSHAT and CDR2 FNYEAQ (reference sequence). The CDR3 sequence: CASSLVENTEAFF. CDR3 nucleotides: TGTGCCAGCAGCTTAGTGGAGAACACTGAAGCTTTCTTT.

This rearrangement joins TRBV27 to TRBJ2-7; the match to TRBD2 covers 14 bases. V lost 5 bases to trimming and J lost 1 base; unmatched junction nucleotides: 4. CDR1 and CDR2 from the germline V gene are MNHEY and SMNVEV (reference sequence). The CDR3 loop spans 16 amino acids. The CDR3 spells CASSPGLAGGSYEQYF. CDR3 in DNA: TGTGCCAGCAGTCCCGGACTAGCGGGAGGATCCTACGAGCAGTACTTC.

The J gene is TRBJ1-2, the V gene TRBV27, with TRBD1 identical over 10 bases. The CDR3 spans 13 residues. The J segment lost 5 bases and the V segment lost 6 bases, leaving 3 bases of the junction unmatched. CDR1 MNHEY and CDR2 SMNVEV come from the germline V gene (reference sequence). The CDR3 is CASRTGGGYGYTF. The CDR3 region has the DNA TGTGCCAGCAGGACAGGGGGCGGATATGGCTACACCTTC.

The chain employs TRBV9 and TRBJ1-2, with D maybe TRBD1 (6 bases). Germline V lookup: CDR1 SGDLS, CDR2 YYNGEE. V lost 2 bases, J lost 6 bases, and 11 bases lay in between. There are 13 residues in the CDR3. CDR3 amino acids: CASSVSGGDGYTF. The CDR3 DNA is TGTGCCAGCAGCGTCTCCGGGGGCGATGGCTACACCTTC. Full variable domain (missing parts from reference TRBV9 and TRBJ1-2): DSGVTQTPKHLITATGQRVTLRCSPRSGDLSVYWYQQSLDQGLQFLIQYYNGEERAKGNILERFSAQQFPDLHSELNLSSLELGDSALYFCASSVSGGDGYTFGSGTRLTVV.

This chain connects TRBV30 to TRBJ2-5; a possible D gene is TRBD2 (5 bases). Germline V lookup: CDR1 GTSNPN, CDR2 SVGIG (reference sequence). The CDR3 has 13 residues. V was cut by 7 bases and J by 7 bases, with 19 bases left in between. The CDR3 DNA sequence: TGTGCCTCCTCCCAGCGCTCTCGGGGGACCCAGTACTTC. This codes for CASSQRSRGTQYF.

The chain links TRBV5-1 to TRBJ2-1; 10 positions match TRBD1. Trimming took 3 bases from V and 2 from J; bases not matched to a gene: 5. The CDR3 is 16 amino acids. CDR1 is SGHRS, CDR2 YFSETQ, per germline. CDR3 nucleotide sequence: TGCGCCAGCAGCTCGACTGGACAGGGGGCCTACAATGAGCAGTTCTTC. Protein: CASSSTGQGAYNEQFF.

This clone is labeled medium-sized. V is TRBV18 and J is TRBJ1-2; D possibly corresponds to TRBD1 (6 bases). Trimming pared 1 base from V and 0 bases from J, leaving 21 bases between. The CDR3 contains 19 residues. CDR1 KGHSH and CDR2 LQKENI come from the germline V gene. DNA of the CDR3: TGTGCCAGCTCACCACTCCACAGGGCTACTGGAAAGACTAACTATGGCTACACCTTC. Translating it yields CASSPLHRATGKTNYGYTF.

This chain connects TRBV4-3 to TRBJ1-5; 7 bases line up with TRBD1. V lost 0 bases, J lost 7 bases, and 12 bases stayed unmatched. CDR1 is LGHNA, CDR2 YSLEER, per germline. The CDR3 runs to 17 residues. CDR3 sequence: CASSQDWEDRPDQPQHF. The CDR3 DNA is TGCGCCAGCAGCCAAGATTGGGAGGACAGGCCCGACCAGCCCCAGCATTTT.

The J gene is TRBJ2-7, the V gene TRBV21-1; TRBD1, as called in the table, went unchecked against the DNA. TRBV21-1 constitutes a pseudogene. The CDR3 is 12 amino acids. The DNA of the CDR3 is TGTGCCAGCAATACAGGGATCGGGGAGCAGTACTTC. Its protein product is CASNTGIGEQYF.

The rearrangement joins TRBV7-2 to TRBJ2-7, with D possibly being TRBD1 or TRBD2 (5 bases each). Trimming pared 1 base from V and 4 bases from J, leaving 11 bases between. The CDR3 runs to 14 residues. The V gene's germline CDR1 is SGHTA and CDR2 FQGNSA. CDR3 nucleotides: TGTGCCAGCAGCTTAGTCTTGGGGGATTACGAGCAGTACTTC. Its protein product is CASSLVLGDYEQYF.

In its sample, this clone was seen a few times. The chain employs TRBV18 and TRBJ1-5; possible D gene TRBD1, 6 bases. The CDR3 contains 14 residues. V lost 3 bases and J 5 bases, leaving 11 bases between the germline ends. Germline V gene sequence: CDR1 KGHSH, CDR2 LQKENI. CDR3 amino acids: CASSPKDSHQPQHF. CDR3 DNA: TGTGCCAGCTCACCCAAGGACAGTCATCAGCCCCAGCATTTT.

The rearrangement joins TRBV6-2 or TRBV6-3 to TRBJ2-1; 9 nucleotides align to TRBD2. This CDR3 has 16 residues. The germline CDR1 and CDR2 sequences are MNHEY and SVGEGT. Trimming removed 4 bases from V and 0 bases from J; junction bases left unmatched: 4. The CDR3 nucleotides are TGTGCCAGCAGTTCTTATAGCGGGAGCTCCTACAATGAGCAGTTCTTC. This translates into CASSSYSGSSYNEQFF.